Below, 8 T cell receptor beta chains from the same sample are listed, as sequenced in a study of T cells in Graves' hyperthyroidism and ophthalmopathy. From RNA transcripts, TCR beta CDR3 regions were amplified. With the HTBI primer set, the TCR CDR3 went through a first round of RT-PCR. TCRdb recomputed calls from the multiplex PCR reads with MiXCR, one row per CDR3 protein. Of hundreds of thousands of distinct CDR3 sequences detected, about 16% appear once; the ten largest clones hold roughly 19%. The sequenced sample was blood. These receptors all stem from a woman aged 55-70 years with Graves' ophthalmopathy.

This clonotype was seen many times. The chain joins TRBV2 to TRBJ1-5; 7 bases are shared with TRBD1. Germline CDR1 SNHLY, CDR2 FYNNEI. This CDR3 has 14 residues. Trimming took 8 bases from V and 9 from J; bases not matched to a gene: 13. The CDR3 DNA sequence: TGTGCCAGCCGGCTTGGGCAGGGGGTTTTGCCCCAGCATTTT. This translates into CASRLGQGVLPQHF.

This clonotype was detected many times. The junction departs from the called germline gene at one end, perhaps through a read error. The rearrangement links TRBV5-1 to TRBJ1-3; no definite D call. The CDR3 totals 14 residues. The germline CDR1 and CDR2 sequences are SGHRS and YFSETQ. CDR3 sequence: CASSLVGSGNTIYF. CDR3 nucleotides: TGTGCCAGCAGCTTGGTTGGCTCTGGAAACACCATATATTTT.

There are many counts of this clonotype. DNA of the CDR3: TGTGCCAGCAGGACGGACAGTGGAAACACCATATATTTT. Translated, it gives CASRTDSGNTIYF. This chain joins TRBV6-1 and TRBJ1-3; tentatively, D is TRBD1 (6 bases). CDR1 and CDR2 from the germline V gene are MNHNS and SASEGT. The CDR3 sequence is 13 residues long. Between the trimmed V and J ends, which lost 6 bases and 3 bases, there was a span of 9 bases.

This clonotype was recorded many times. In DNA, the CDR3 is TGTGCCAGCTCCTACCCCCAGCGGGACTTGACATACGAGCAGTACTTC. This gives the protein CASSYPQRDLTYEQYF. The rearrangement uses TRBV28 and TRBJ2-7, with 7 bases matching TRBD2. The CDR3 consists of 16 residues. V was pared by 8 bases and J by 4 bases, with 17 bases of the junction left unmatched. Germline loops: CDR1 MDHEN, CDR2 SYDVKM.

The chain has TRBV4-1 and TRBJ2-1; perhaps D is TRBD1 or TRBD2 (5 bases each). This CDR3 has 16 residues. Trimming left V 7 bases short and J 9 bases short, with 25 bases between. CDR1 MGHRA and CDR2 YSYEKL come from the germline V gene. CDR3 amino acids: CASTPSPAIGGGEQFF. CDR3 nucleotide sequence: TGCGCCAGCACCCCAAGTCCCGCCATAGGTGGGGGTGAGCAGTTCTTC.

This clonotype was counted ten times or more. The chain carries TRBV3-1 and TRBJ2-3; D is ambiguous. This CDR3 contains 11 residues. Between the trimmed V and J ends, which lost 4 bases and 5 bases, there was a span of 4 bases. Germline assignment: CDR1 LGHDT and CDR2 YNNKEL (reference sequence). DNA of the CDR3: TGTGCCAGCAGCCGGAGAGATACGCAGTATTTT. This sequence encodes CASSRRDTQYF.

There are a few counts of this clonotype. The V gene is TRBV29-1, the J gene TRBJ1-1; no clear D. The CDR3 spans 13 residues. Germline V CDR1 and CDR2: SQVTM, ANQGSEA. Trimming pared 3 bases from V and 5 bases from J, leaving 13 bases between. The CDR3 is CSVDAGGITEAFF. The CDR3 DNA sequence: TGCAGCGTTGATGCAGGCGGTATAACTGAAGCTTTCTTT.

The V and J genes are TRBV20-1 and TRBJ2-7; D gene uncertain. In germline, CDR1 is DFQATT, CDR2 SNEGSKA (reference sequence). The CDR3 consists of 13 residues. V was pared by 6 bases and J by 4 bases, with 16 bases between. CDR3 sequence reads: CSASPPRGYEQYF. DNA of the CDR3: TGCAGTGCCTCACCGCCTAGAGGTTACGAGCAGTACTTC.